This T cell receptor beta chain was recovered during a study of Graves' ophthalmopathy and Graves' hyperthyroidism. Study-level findings and limits: Using a 13-signature model, the authors split ophthalmopathy from stable hyperthyroidism, with just under 90% sensitivity and approximately 81% specificity. Blood also held most thyroid clonotypes expanded above 0.001 frequency.

In this sample, this clonotype turned up many times. Antigen specificity is unknown. The authors amplified TCR beta CDR3 regions, and they did so from RNA transcripts for repertoire sequencing. HTBI primers were employed in first-round RT-PCR, then a second-round multiplex PCR followed. TCRdb ran MiXCR on the multiplex PCR reads and lists one entry per CDR3 protein. Of some 200,000 distinct CDR3 sequences in the sample, just under 30% were seen once. Germline V lookup: CDR1 SGHTA, CDR2 FQGNSA. The CDR3 is made up of 16 amino acids. V shed 5 bases, J shed 6 bases, and the junction held 5 bases outside the gene matches.

The rearrangement links TRBV7-2 to TRBJ2-2, with TRBD2 identical over 14 bases. Specimen: peripheral blood. This receptor was identified in a man aged 45-65 years with Graves' ophthalmopathy. CDR3 loop: CASSQTTSGRAGELFF. As DNA, the CDR3 is TGTGCCAGCAGCCAGACGACTAGCGGGAGGGCCGGGGAGCTGTTTTTT.